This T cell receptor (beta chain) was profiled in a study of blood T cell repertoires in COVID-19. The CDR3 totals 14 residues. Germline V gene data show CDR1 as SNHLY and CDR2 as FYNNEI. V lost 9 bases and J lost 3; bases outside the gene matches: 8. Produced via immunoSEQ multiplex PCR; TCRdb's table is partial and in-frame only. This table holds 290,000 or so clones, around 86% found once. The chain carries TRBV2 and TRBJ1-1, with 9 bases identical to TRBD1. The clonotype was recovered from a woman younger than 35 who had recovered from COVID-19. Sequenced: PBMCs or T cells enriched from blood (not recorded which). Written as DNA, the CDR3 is TGTGCCAGAGACCTAGGACAGGGGTACACTGAAGCTTTCTTT. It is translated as CARDLGQGYTEAFF.